These 30 T cell receptor beta chains came from one sample sequenced in a study of CD8 T cells in ankylosing spondylitis. Study-wide results and limits: Blood of patients with ankylosing spondylitis appeared to be characterized by a TCR beta motif of eight or nine highly homologous variants.

TCRdb reprocessed the 5' RACE reads with MiXCR, giving one entry per CDR3 protein. The table includes approximately 440,000 distinct CDR3 sequences, 15% to 20% detected once. These TCRs are of unknown antigen specificity. The sample consisted of blood, either unsorted or a sorted T cell fraction (not recorded which). The receptor source for this set is a male donor with ankylosing spondylitis.

This clonotype was counted a few times. The chain combines TRBV20-1 with TRBJ2-1; TRBD2 matches at 9 bases. This CDR3 contains 14 residues. From germline, CDR1 is DFQATT and CDR2 SNEGSKA (reference sequence). V lost 2 bases and J lost 6; bases outside the gene matches: 5. Here the CDR3 DNA reads TGCAGTGCTAGAATCTTAGCGGGGGTCAATGAGCAGTTCTTC. Encoded protein: CSARILAGVNEQFF.

This clonotype was seen only a few times. V usage is TRBV2 and J usage is TRBJ1-4, with a possible D match to TRBD1 (5 bases). V was cut by 7 bases and J by 0 bases, with 15 bases left in between. The CDR3 consists of 16 residues. Germline CDR1 and CDR2: SNHLY and FYNNEI. The CDR3 reads CASTEQGPATNEKLFF. CDR3 in DNA: TGTGCCAGCACAGAGCAGGGACCTGCAACTAATGAAAAACTGTTTTTT.

The CDR3 nucleotides read TGCAGTGCTATACCGGGGGGCTCGGGAGATACGCAGTATTTT. It codes for CSAIPGGSGDTQYF. This chain connects TRBV20-1 to TRBJ2-3, with D perhaps TRBD2 (7 bases). Germline V gene sequence: CDR1 DFQATT, CDR2 SNEGSKA (reference sequence). V gave up 4 bases and J gave up 5 bases, with 16 bases separating them. The CDR3 contains 14 residues.

CDR3 in amino acids: CASSLTRQAGGYTF. In DNA form, the CDR3 reads TGTGCCAGCAGCTTAACCAGACAGGCGGGAGGCTACACCTTC. The chain combines TRBV7-8 with TRBJ1-2, with TRBD1 as a possible D gene (6 bases). The germline V and J ends were trimmed by 2 bases and 8 bases, with 15 bases remaining between them. The germline gives CDR1 SGHVS, CDR2 FQNEAQ. This CDR3 comprises 14 residues.

In its sample, this clonotype was seen many times. V gene TRBV12-3 or TRBV12-4 combines with J gene TRBJ1-6; D is unresolved. The CDR3 is 13 residues long. The V and J ends lost 7 bases and 7 bases respectively, with 11 bases between them. CDR3 in DNA: TGTGCCAGCACCCTCGGCGGGAATTCACCCCTCCACTTT. As protein: CASTLGGNSPLHF.

The J gene is TRBJ1-2, the V gene TRBV29-1; D perhaps matches TRBD1 (5 bases). V was cut by 3 bases and J by 8 bases, with 13 bases left in between. CDR1 is SQVTM, CDR2 ANQGSEA, per germline. This CDR3 comprises 12 residues. The CDR3 DNA follows: TGCAGCGTTGATATGGCAGGGCGAGGCTACACCTTC. It encodes CSVDMAGRGYTF.

The chain recombines TRBV30 with TRBJ2-7, with 7 bases that match TRBD2. Germline V gene lookup returns CDR1 GTSNPN and CDR2 SVGIG (reference sequence). V dropped 3 bases and J dropped 1; count of bases not matched to a gene: 9. The CDR3 covers 15 residues. The CDR3 DNA is TGTGCCTGGAGATTAGGCGGGGGTTGGTCCTACGAGCAGTACTTC. Translating gives CAWRLGGGWSYEQYF.

In this sample, this clonotype turned up a few times. This rearrangement joins TRBV5-4 to TRBJ2-7; D is perhaps TRBD2 (5 bases). CDR1 is SGHNT, CDR2 YYREEE, per germline (reference sequence). Trimming shortened V by 3 bases and J by 3 bases, and 10 bases separated the two germline ends. This CDR3 has 13 amino acids. CDR3 DNA: TGTGCCAGCAGCTCTGGAGGTGACTACGAGCAGTACTTC. Amino acids: CASSSGGDYEQYF.

Only a few counts were recorded for this clonotype. The J gene is TRBJ1-4, the V gene TRBV5-1; possible D gene TRBD1, 5 bases. The CDR3 extends over 16 amino acids. V was pared by 3 bases and J by 5 bases, with 17 bases between. Per the germline V gene, CDR1 is SGHRS and CDR2 is YFSETQ. CDR3 in amino acids: CASSSDNFAANEKLFF. The CDR3 DNA reads as TGCGCCAGCAGCTCGGACAACTTCGCGGCGAATGAAAAACTGTTTTTT.

The J gene is TRBJ2-7, the V gene TRBV18; 7 positions match TRBD1. CDR3 size: 14 residues. CDR1 KGHSH and CDR2 LQKENI come from the germline V gene. The trim removed 4 bases at V and 3 bases at J, leaving 6 bases unmatched. CDR3 sequence reads: CASSRQQGNYEQYF. The DNA for the CDR3 is TGTGCCAGCTCACGCCAACAGGGGAACTACGAGCAGTACTTC.

The genes are TRBV5-1 and TRBJ1-5, with 7 bases aligning to TRBD1. CDR1 is SGHRS, CDR2 YFSETQ, per germline. This CDR3 is built from 17 residues. V gave up 0 bases and J gave up 0 bases; unmatched junction bases: 6. As DNA, the CDR3 is TGCGCCAGCAGCTTGGGAGGACAGGATTATAGCAATCAGCCCCAGCATTTT. Amino acids: CASSLGGQDYSNQPQHF.

There are many counts of this clonotype. The V and J genes are TRBV12-3 or TRBV12-4 and TRBJ1-3; no definite D call. This CDR3 comprises 14 residues. Trimming took off 3 bases at V and 2 bases at J, with 8 bases between the two ends. In DNA, the CDR3 is TGTGCCAGCAGTTTTTTCGGGACTGGAAACACCATATATTTT. Amino acids: CASSFFGTGNTIYF.

This clonotype was recorded a few times. The genes are TRBV14 and TRBJ1-4; 9 positions agree with TRBD1. The CDR3 covers 15 residues. In germline, CDR1 is SGHDN, CDR2 FVKESK. V lost 4 bases, J lost 5 bases, and 5 bases stayed unmatched. CDR3 loop: CASSPLDRGNEKLFF. CDR3 DNA sequence: TGTGCCAGCAGCCCCCTGGACAGGGGAAATGAAAAACTGTTTTTT.

This clonotype came up a few times. The chain recombines TRBV5-1 with TRBJ2-1; tentatively, D is TRBD1 or TRBD2 (5 bases each). Germline CDR1 reads SGHRS; CDR2 reads YFSETQ. The CDR3 runs 19 residues. V lost 5 bases to trimming and J lost 9 bases, with 33 bases between them. DNA of the CDR3: TGCGCCAGCAGTTCCCGGTTCGAGCTTTGGGGCTCGACGGGATCTGAGCAGTTCTTC. Protein: CASSSRFELWGSTGSEQFF.

This clonotype was detected many times. The rearrangement links TRBV5-1 to TRBJ1-1; tentatively, D is TRBD1 (5 bases). CDR1 and CDR2 from the germline V gene are SGHRS and YFSETQ. The CDR3 consists of 13 residues. The V gene lost 2 bases and the J gene lost 1 base, with 6 bases spanning the gap. Here the CDR3 reads CASSFTGNTEAFF. CDR3 sequence (DNA): TGCGCCAGCAGCTTTACAGGGAACACTGAAGCTTTCTTT.

The chain is built from TRBV5-8 and TRBJ2-2; D remains ambiguous. The CDR3 loop spans 11 amino acids. Germline V gives CDR1 SGHTS, CDR2 YDEGEE. V lost 10 bases and J lost 6, with 10 bases in between. CDR3 DNA sequence: TGTGCCCCCCGCCGAGCCGGGGAGCTGTTTTTT. Its translation: CAPRRAGELFF. Variable domain in full (rest from reference TRBV5-8 and TRBJ2-2): EAGVTQSPTHLIKTRGQQATLRCSPISGHTSVYWYQQALGLGLQFLLWYDEGEERNRGNFPPRFSGRQFPNYSSELNVNALELEDSALYLCAPRRAGELFFGEGSRLTVL.

This clonotype was found many times. V gene TRBV12-3 or TRBV12-4 combines with J gene TRBJ1-5; TRBD1 might be the D (6 bases). The V gene lost 3 bases and the J gene lost 4 bases, with 13 bases spanning the gap. This CDR3 contains 15 residues. CDR3 residues: CASSLRDIGNQPQHF. The CDR3 bases are TGTGCCAGCAGTTTGCGGGACATAGGGAATCAGCCCCAGCATTTT.

This clonotype turned up a few times. The rearrangement links TRBV29-1 to TRBJ2-7, with D possibly being TRBD1 (6 bases). From germline, CDR1 is SQVTM and CDR2 ANQGSEA. The CDR3 is 12 amino acids. V lost 4 bases and J 1 base, leaving 8 bases between the germline ends. The CDR3 loop reads CSVGDTSYEQYF. Here the CDR3 DNA reads TGCAGCGTTGGGGACACATCCTACGAGCAGTACTTC.

This clonotype has at least ten counts. CDR3 DNA sequence: TGCGCCAGCAGCCAAGAGGGGAGTGAGTGGGGAGGCCCGACACCCCTCAAGTTCTTC. Protein product: CASSQEGSEWGGPTPLKFF. This chain links TRBV4-1 with TRBJ2-1; D possibly corresponds to TRBD2 (6 bases). V was pared by 0 bases and J by 14 bases, with 32 bases between. Germline loops: CDR1 MGHRA, CDR2 YSYEKL. The CDR3 sequence is 19 residues long.

The V call is TRBV6-5, the J call TRBJ1-2; D gene ambiguous. The V end lost 0 bases, the J end lost 5 bases, and 16 bases lay between the germline ends. Germline V gene data show CDR1 as MNHEY and CDR2 as SVGAGI. The CDR3 loop spans 16 amino acids. DNA for the CDR3: TGTGCCAGCAGTTACTCGACTCGGCAAGGAAGATATGGCTACACCTTC. Translation: CASSYSTRQGRYGYTF.

This clonotype was recorded once. The chain combines TRBV27 with TRBJ2-1; TRBD2 matches 13 bases. CDR1 is MNHEY and CDR2 is SMNVEV in the germline V gene (reference sequence). V shed 7 bases and J 7 bases; nucleotides not matched to a gene: 4. The CDR3 is 14 amino acids. The CDR3: CASIALAGGNEQFF. The CDR3 DNA is TGTGCCAGCATTGCACTAGCGGGGGGGAATGAGCAGTTCTTC.

This clonotype was found many times. The genes are TRBV5-1 and TRBJ2-1; 7 nucleotides match TRBD1. Germline trimming cut 2 bases from V and 4 bases from J; bases unmatched to any gene: 3. The CDR3 is 14 residues long. Germline CDR1 is SGHRS and CDR2 is YFSETQ. The CDR3 here is CASSFGQDYNEQFF. In DNA form, the CDR3 reads TGCGCCAGCAGCTTCGGACAGGATTACAATGAGCAGTTCTTC.

This clonotype was seen only a few times. This chain joins TRBV27 and TRBJ1-2; TRBD1 matches 11 bases. The CDR3 spans 16 residues. Trimming at V came to 6 bases and at J to 8 bases, leaving 14 bases not matched to a gene. Germline V CDR1 and CDR2: MNHEY, SMNVEV (reference sequence). CDR3 nucleotides: TGTGCCAGCAGCCGCACTCGGACAGGGGGCAGCCCCGGCTACACCTTC. As protein: CASSRTRTGGSPGYTF.

V and J are TRBV12-3 or TRBV12-4 and TRBJ2-6; TRBD1 matches at 9 bases. The CDR3 covers 18 residues. V lost 6 bases and J lost 1; bases outside the gene matches: 10. DNA of the CDR3: TGTGCCAGCAGACCTAGACAGGGGGTTTGGTCTGGGGCCAACGTCCTGACTTTC. This codes for CASRPRQGVWSGANVLTF.

This clonotype was counted a few times. The chain combines TRBV20-1 with TRBJ2-1; D is ambiguous. Trimming pared 3 bases from V and 10 bases from J, leaving 13 bases between. This CDR3 region has 12 residues. Germline CDR1 and CDR2: DFQATT and SNEGSKA (reference sequence). The CDR3 DNA follows: TGCAGTGCTAGTCCGACCCGGGTAGAGCAGTTCTTC. Protein: CSASPTRVEQFF.

This clonotype has more than one count but fewer than ten. The chain combines TRBV10-3 with TRBJ1-2, with 9 bases lining up with TRBD1. CDR1 ENHRY and CDR2 SYGVKD come from the germline V gene. The CDR3 extends over 15 amino acids. The junction had 6 bases not matched to a gene; V was cut back by 7 bases and J by 0 bases. CDR3 sequence reads: CAITSGQGPNYGYTF. In DNA form, the CDR3 reads TGTGCCATCACCTCGGGACAGGGACCTAACTATGGCTACACCTTC.

V gene TRBV28 combines with J gene TRBJ2-7; 13 nucleotides agree with TRBD2. The J segment lost 3 bases and the V segment lost 6 bases, leaving 8 bases of the junction unmatched. Germline V CDR1 and CDR2: MDHEN, SYDVKM. The CDR3 runs to 16 residues. CDR3 sequence reads: CASRPRGTSGVYEQYF. The CDR3 nucleotides read TGTGCCAGCAGGCCCCGGGGGACTAGCGGGGTCTACGAGCAGTACTTC.

This clonotype has a count of ten or more. The rearrangement links TRBV12-3 or TRBV12-4 to TRBJ1-2; D is possibly TRBD1 (6 bases). V lost 5 bases to trimming and J lost 3 bases, with 10 bases between them. This CDR3 comprises 13 residues. The CDR3 is CASSPGAYYGYTF. The CDR3 DNA reads TGTGCCAGCAGTCCGGGGGCTTACTATGGCTACACCTTC.

This clonotype was detected ten times or more. This chain uses TRBV24-1 with TRBJ2-1; D is uncertain. The CDR3 runs 13 residues. Trimming took 7 bases from V and 0 from J, leaving 6 bases between them. The germline V gene encodes CDR1 KGHDR and CDR2 SFDVKD. The CDR3, as DNA: TGTGCCACCAGGGAGAGCTCCTACAATGAGCAGTTCTTC. Its translation: CATRESSYNEQFF.

The chain joins TRBV6-7 to TRBJ1-1, with D possibly being TRBD1 (6 bases). TRBV6-7 is identified as an open reading frame with a role that is uncertain. Trimming took 7 bases from V and 5 from J, leaving 14 bases between them. The CDR3 is made up of 13 amino acids. This chain's CDR3 is CASKEDDRTEAFF. CDR3 in DNA: TGTGCCAGCAAGGAGGATGACAGGACTGAAGCTTTCTTT.